This T cell receptor beta chain was sequenced in a study of OX40 agonist ivuxolimab in advanced cancers. Some clones are missing from TCRdb's copy, which holds only in-frame ones; the method was immunoSEQ multiplex PCR. The sample contains approximately 41,000 clones, 85% of which appear only once. The germline CDR1 and CDR2 sequences are MNHEY and SMNVEV (reference sequence). This CDR3 spans 15 amino acids. V gave up 3 bases and J gave up 13 bases, with 19 bases separating them. This clonotype was obtained from an adult with an advanced solid tumor such as melanoma, head and neck, liver or kidney cancer. Sequencing was performed on CD4+ or CD8+ T cells sorted from blood, taken in a trial of the OX40 agonist ivuxolimab. The chain uses TRBV27 and TRBJ1-6, with no clear D. The CDR3 loop is CASSLGIGWGFPLHF. CDR3 DNA sequence: TGTGCCAGCAGTTTGGGTATCGGATGGGGTTTCCCCCTCCACTTT.